These 31 T cell receptor beta chains were sequenced from one sample in a study of blood T cell repertoires in COVID-19. Measured with immunoSEQ multiplex PCR; TCRdb has only the in-frame clones, and not every one. The sample includes about 120,000 clones, about 90% of them seen just once. The sample comprised peripheral blood. The receptors shown here come from a woman aged 55-75 years with COVID-19, enrolled during active disease.

The chain joins TRBV10-2 to TRBJ2-7; 9 nucleotides line up with TRBD1. With V trimmed by 5 bases and J by 7 bases, 6 bases remained unmatched. This CDR3 has 13 amino acids. Per germline, CDR1 WSHSY and CDR2 SAAADI. The CDR3: CASSPGTGWEQYF. For the CDR3, the DNA is TGCGCCAGCAGTCCCGGGACAGGGTGGGAGCAGTACTTC.

This clone was seen just once. V usage is TRBV5-1 and J usage is TRBJ1-2; TRBD1 aligns across 7 bases. Trimming at V came to 2 bases and at J to 10 bases, leaving 14 bases not matched to a gene. The CDR3 has 15 amino acids. Germline V gives CDR1 SGHRS, CDR2 YFSETQ. Here the CDR3 DNA reads TGCGCCAGCAGCTTCGGGACAGTGAGGGCGAGGGCCTACACCTTC. It translates to CASSFGTVRARAYTF.

This rearrangement joins TRBV2 to TRBJ2-3; 8 bases match TRBD1. The CDR3 sequence is 15 residues long. The germline V gene has CDR1 SNHLY and CDR2 FYNNEI. The junction had 2 bases not matched to a gene; V was cut back by 2 bases and J by 1 base. The chain's CDR3 is CASSEMGQGTDTQYF. CDR3 DNA: TGTGCCAGCAGTGAAATGGGACAGGGCACAGATACGCAGTATTTT.

This chain links TRBV30 with TRBJ1-1, with D perhaps TRBD1 (6 bases). This CDR3 spans 15 amino acids. Trimming took 1 base from V and 3 from J, leaving 15 bases between them. Germline lookup yields CDR1 GTSNPN and CDR2 SVGIG (reference sequence). This CDR3 is CAWSDPSQGHTEAFF. CDR3 in DNA: TGTGCCTGGAGTGACCCATCACAGGGACACACTGAAGCTTTCTTT.

V usage is TRBV28 and J usage is TRBJ1-1; D not certain. V was cut by 4 bases and J by 6 bases, with 15 bases left in between. Germline CDR1 and CDR2: MDHEN and SYDVKM. The CDR3 has 14 amino acids. CDR3 DNA: TGTGCCAGCAGTTCTCCCAACTCCGCCGCTGAAGCTTTCTTT. Protein: CASSSPNSAAEAFF.

The chain combines TRBV3-1 (or the pseudogene TRBV3-2) with TRBJ2-2; 15 bases match TRBD2. V trimming: 2 bases; J trimming: 2 bases; junction bases outside the gene matches: 3. CDR3 size: 18 residues. Germline values: CDR1 LGHDT, CDR2 YNNKEL (reference sequence). DNA for the CDR3: TGTGCCAGCAGCCAATGGGGACTAGCGGGGGGAAACACCGGGGAGCTGTTTTTT. Residues: CASSQWGLAGGNTGELFF.

V is TRBV7-8 and J is TRBJ1-5, with a possible D match to TRBD1 (6 bases). The germline gives CDR1 SGHVS, CDR2 FQNEAQ. The CDR3 has 16 residues. Deletions cut 1 base from V and 1 base from J, with 11 bases between. CDR3 sequence reads: CASSLGGQGSNQPQHF. Written as DNA, the CDR3 is TGTGCCAGCAGCTTAGGTGGCCAGGGGAGCAATCAGCCCCAGCATTTT.

The V and J genes are TRBV9 and TRBJ2-3, with TRBD2 identical over 10 bases. This CDR3 spans 17 amino acids. In germline, CDR1 is SGDLS, CDR2 YYNGEE. After removal of 3 bases from V and 3 bases from J, the junction contained 10 bases not matched to a gene. CDR3 sequence reads: CASSADVRAGGTDTQYF. The DNA for the CDR3 is TGTGCCAGCAGCGCTGACGTTAGAGCGGGGGGGACAGATACGCAGTATTTT.

This chain uses TRBV19 with TRBJ1-1, with TRBD1 as a possible D gene (5 bases). Per germline, CDR1 LNHDA and CDR2 SQIVND (reference sequence). CDR3 length: 13 amino acids. Between the trimmed V and J ends, which lost 5 bases and 3 bases, there was a span of 10 bases. For the CDR3, the DNA is TGTGCCAGTAGTCAGGGATGGGACACTGAAGCTTTCTTT. Translating it yields CASSQGWDTEAFF.

The genes are TRBV30 and TRBJ2-7; no definite D call. This CDR3 has 12 amino acids. Germline assignment: CDR1 GTSNPN and CDR2 SVGIG (reference sequence). The V end was cut by 3 bases, the J end by 3 bases, with 9 bases between. The CDR3 is CAWSGGSYEQYF. CDR3 bases: TGTGCCTGGAGCGGCGGTAGCTACGAGCAGTACTTC.

The chain joins TRBV20-1 to TRBJ2-1, with 11 bases aligning to TRBD2. This CDR3 region has 11 residues. Germline trimming cut 5 bases from V and 12 bases from J; bases unmatched to any gene: 3. Germline lookup yields CDR1 DFQATT and CDR2 SNEGSKA (reference sequence). CDR3 DNA: TGCAGTGCTGTAGCGGGGGGGCTGCAGTTCTTC. Translation: CSAVAGGLQFF.

This chain links TRBV6-5 with TRBJ1-2; maybe TRBD1 (5 bases). CDR3 length: 12 amino acids. CDR1 is MNHEY and CDR2 is SVGAGI in the germline V gene. V lost 7 bases to trimming and J lost 5 bases, with 11 bases between them. The CDR3 loop reads CASTPGGYGYTF. The CDR3 DNA follows: TGTGCCAGCACTCCGGGGGGATATGGCTACACCTTC.

Written as DNA, the CDR3 is TGCGCCAGCAGCCATCTTCCCGGGAGCGGAACTGAAGCTTTCTTT. Translating it yields CASSHLPGSGTEAFF. This sequence joins TRBV4-3 and TRBJ1-1; D is uncertain. This CDR3 spans 15 amino acids. Trimming shortened V by 3 bases and J by 5 bases, and 16 bases separated the two germline ends. Germline CDR1 is LGHNA and CDR2 is YSLEER.

The gene calls are TRBV10-1 and TRBJ1-5; D might be TRBD1 (5 bases). Germline lookup yields CDR1 WNHNN and CDR2 SYGVQD (reference sequence). The CDR3 covers 16 residues. Trimming stripped 3 bases from V and 3 bases from J, with 15 bases between. The CDR3 spells CASSDLGEGLNQPQHF. The CDR3 region has the DNA TGCGCCAGCAGTGACCTGGGGGAGGGCCTCAATCAGCCCCAGCATTTT.

The chain has TRBV7-2 and TRBJ2-7; 9 bases map to TRBD2. V lost 2 bases, J lost 2 bases, and 4 bases stayed unmatched. The CDR3 has 15 amino acids. CDR1 is SGHTA and CDR2 is FQGNSA in the germline V gene. CDR3 nucleotides: TGTGCCAGCAGCTTATTTAGGACTAGCGCCTACGAGCAGTACTTC. It codes for CASSLFRTSAYEQYF.

The V and J genes are TRBV4-3 and TRBJ1-5; a possible D gene is TRBD1 (6 bases). Trimming cost V 0 bases and J 5 bases, with 14 bases left between them. The CDR3 has 16 amino acids. Germline CDR1 and CDR2: LGHNA and YSLEER. CDR3 amino acids: CASSQDYPGEDQPQHF. As DNA, the CDR3 is TGCGCCAGCAGCCAAGACTATCCAGGGGAAGATCAGCCCCAGCATTTT.

This chain uses TRBV5-4 with TRBJ2-3, with TRBD1 as a possible D gene (6 bases). The length of the CDR3 is 14 residues. V was clipped by 4 bases and J by 5 bases, with 14 bases between them. The germline V gene has CDR1 SGHNT and CDR2 YYREEE (reference sequence). In DNA form, the CDR3 reads TGTGCCAGCAGCCTGGGGGCCCAGGTAGATACGCAGTATTTT. Its protein product is CASSLGAQVDTQYF.

The rearrangement links TRBV9 to TRBJ1-4, with TRBD1 as a possible D gene (5 bases). Trimming shortened V by 3 bases and J by 7 bases, and 22 bases separated the two germline ends. The V gene's germline CDR1 is SGDLS and CDR2 YYNGEE. The CDR3 is 17 amino acids. For the CDR3, the DNA is TGTGCCAGCAGCGCCGGACTCAGGGCGGGGGGTGGTGAAAAACTGTTTTTT. Translating gives CASSAGLRAGGGEKLFF.

This clone was observed a few times. The gene calls are TRBV4-3 and TRBJ1-6; D unresolved. Trimming stripped 0 bases from V and 8 bases from J, with 5 bases between. Germline CDR1 and CDR2: LGHNA and YSLEER. This CDR3 has 13 amino acids. As DNA, the CDR3 is TGCGCCAGCAGCCAAGATCGGGATTCACCCCTCCACTTT. Encoded protein: CASSQDRDSPLHF.

The genes are TRBV6-6 and TRBJ2-7, with 8 bases matching TRBD1. From germline, CDR1 is MNHNY and CDR2 SVGAGI (reference sequence). The CDR3 contains 14 residues. After removal of 7 bases from V and 3 bases from J, the junction contained 8 bases not matched to a gene. The CDR3 DNA reads as TGTGCCAGCATTATAGGGACAGGATTCTACGAGCAGTACTTC. This codes for CASIIGTGFYEQYF.

The chain recombines TRBV4-2 with TRBJ2-5; the match to TRBD2 covers 8 bases. V shed 3 bases, J shed 5 bases, and the junction held 5 bases outside the gene matches. The length of the CDR3 is 14 residues. Per the germline V gene, CDR1 is LGHNA and CDR2 is YNFKEQ. CDR3 sequence (DNA): TGTGCCAGCAGCCAGAATCGGGGGGGGGAGACCCAGTACTTC. Its protein product is CASSQNRGGETQYF.

This clone turned up a few times. The chain is built from TRBV24-1 and TRBJ2-5; 7 nucleotides match TRBD1. The CDR3 loop spans 15 amino acids. CDR1 KGHDR and CDR2 SFDVKD come from the germline V gene. After removal of 5 bases from V and 1 base from J, the junction contained 6 bases not matched to a gene. CDR3 bases: TGTGCCACCAGTGCCAGGACAGGAGGCCAAGAGACCCAGTACTTC. Its translation: CATSARTGGQETQYF.

The J gene is TRBJ1-3, the V gene TRBV6-5; D is uncertain. The CDR3 sequence is 15 residues long. CDR1 is MNHEY and CDR2 is SVGAGI in the germline V gene. V was shortened by 0 bases and J by 3 bases, with 9 bases between the two germline ends. DNA of the CDR3: TGTGCCAGCAGTTACTCCGCAGGTCGTGGAAACACCATATATTTT. It codes for CASSYSAGRGNTIYF.

The rearrangement joins TRBV23-1 to TRBJ2-2, with D perhaps TRBD2 (5 bases). Being an ORF, TRBV23-1 has a function that is uncertain. This CDR3 has 22 residues. V gave up 2 bases and J gave up 0 bases, with 28 bases separating them. The CDR3 loop reads CASSQNEDGLSKGATNTGELFF. In nucleotides, the CDR3 is TGCGCCAGCAGTCAAAATGAGGACGGCTTAAGTAAGGGAGCTACGAACACCGGGGAGCTGTTTTTT.

V is TRBV18 and J is TRBJ2-2; D is perhaps TRBD2 (5 bases). Trimming took 1 base from V and 5 from J, leaving 11 bases between them. Germline loops: CDR1 KGHSH, CDR2 LQKENI. The CDR3 totals 15 residues. CDR3 sequence: CASSPRTFDTGELFF. The CDR3 DNA follows: TGTGCCAGCTCACCACGGACTTTCGATACCGGGGAGCTGTTTTTT.

This chain links TRBV5-6 with TRBJ1-1; D is unclear. The CDR3 is 15 residues long. From germline, CDR1 is SGHDT and CDR2 YYEEEE. The germline V and J ends were trimmed by 0 bases and 1 base, with 10 bases remaining between them. The CDR3 bases are TGTGCCAGCAGCTTGGGAAATTGGAGGAACACTGAAGCTTTCTTT. Translating it yields CASSLGNWRNTEAFF.

V usage is TRBV5-8 and J usage is TRBJ1-5; 7 nucleotides align to TRBD1. Losses at the gene ends were 3 bases for V and 6 bases for J; bases not matched to a gene: 6. Germline V CDR1 and CDR2: SGHTS, YDEGEE. CDR3 length: 14 amino acids. The CDR3 DNA is TGTGCCAGCAGCTCCAAGGGACAGAGTCAGCCCCAGCATTTT. This gives the protein CASSSKGQSQPQHF.

The chain carries TRBV7-2 and TRBJ1-1, with D maybe TRBD1 (5 bases). The CDR3 has 15 amino acids. The V end was cut by 2 bases, the J end by 1 base, with 11 bases between. Germline-derived CDR1 and CDR2 are SGHTA and FQGNSA. In nucleotides, the CDR3 is TGTGCCAGCAGCTTATATGGCCAGGGGAACACTGAAGCTTTCTTT. Protein product: CASSLYGQGNTEAFF.

In its sample, this clone was seen a few times. J is TRBJ2-7 and V is TRBV2; D is unclear. This CDR3 spans 12 amino acids. V lost 7 bases and J 2 bases, leaving 9 bases between the germline ends. Germline V lookup: CDR1 SNHLY, CDR2 FYNNEI. CDR3 protein: CASTSWTYEQYF. DNA for the CDR3: TGTGCCAGCACTAGTTGGACCTACGAGCAGTACTTC.

This chain uses TRBV6-5 with TRBJ2-7, with TRBD2 matching over 7 bases. CDR1 and CDR2 from the germline V gene are MNHEY and SVGAGI. The ends lost 7 bases at V and 3 bases at J; junction bases unmatched: 12. This CDR3 is built from 15 residues. The CDR3 DNA follows: TGTGCCAGCAAACCTTCTAGACAGCGGGGCTACGAGCAGTACTTC. This encodes CASKPSRQRGYEQYF.

V usage is TRBV19 and J usage is TRBJ2-7, with 8 bases aligning to TRBD1. Germline V gives CDR1 LNHDA, CDR2 SQIVND (reference sequence). The CDR3 is 15 residues long. Trimming cost V 5 bases and J 1 base; bases outside gene matches: 7. DNA for the CDR3: TGTGCCAGTAGTCCCGGGACAGGACAATCCTACGAGCAGTACTTC. Translation: CASSPGTGQSYEQYF. The full variable domain, with the rest looked up from reference TRBV19 and TRBJ2-7, is DGGITQSPKYLFRKEGQNVTLSCEQNLNHDAMYWYRQDPGQGLRLIYYSQIVNDFQKGDIAEGYSVSREKKESFPLTVTSAQKNPTAFYLCASSPGTGQSYEQYFGPGTRLTVT.